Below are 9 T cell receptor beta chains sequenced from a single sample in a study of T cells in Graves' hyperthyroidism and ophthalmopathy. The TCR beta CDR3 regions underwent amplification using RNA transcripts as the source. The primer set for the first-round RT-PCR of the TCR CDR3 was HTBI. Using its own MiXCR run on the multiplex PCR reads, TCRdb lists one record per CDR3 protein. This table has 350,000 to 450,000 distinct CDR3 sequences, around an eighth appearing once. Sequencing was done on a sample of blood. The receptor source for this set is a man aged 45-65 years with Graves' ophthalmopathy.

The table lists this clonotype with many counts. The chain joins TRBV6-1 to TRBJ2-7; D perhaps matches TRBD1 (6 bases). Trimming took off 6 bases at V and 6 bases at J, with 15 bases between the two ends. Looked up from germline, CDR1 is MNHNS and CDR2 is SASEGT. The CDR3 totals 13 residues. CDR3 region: CASSRRVQGEQYF. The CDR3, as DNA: TGTGCCAGCAGCAGACGGGTACAGGGCGAGCAGTACTTC.

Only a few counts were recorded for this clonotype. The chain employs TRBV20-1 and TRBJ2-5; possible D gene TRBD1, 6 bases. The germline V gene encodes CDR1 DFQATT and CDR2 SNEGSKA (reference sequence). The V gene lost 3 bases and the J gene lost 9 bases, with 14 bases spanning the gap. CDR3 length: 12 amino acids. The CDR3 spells CSARDSQWSQYF. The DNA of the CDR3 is TGCAGTGCTAGGGACAGTCAATGGTCCCAGTACTTC.

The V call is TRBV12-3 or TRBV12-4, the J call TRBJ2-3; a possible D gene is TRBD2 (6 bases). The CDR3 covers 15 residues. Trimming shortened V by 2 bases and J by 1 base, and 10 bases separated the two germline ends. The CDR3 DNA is TGTGCCAGCAGTTTAAATACGGGAGGCACAGATACGCAGTATTTT. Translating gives CASSLNTGGTDTQYF.

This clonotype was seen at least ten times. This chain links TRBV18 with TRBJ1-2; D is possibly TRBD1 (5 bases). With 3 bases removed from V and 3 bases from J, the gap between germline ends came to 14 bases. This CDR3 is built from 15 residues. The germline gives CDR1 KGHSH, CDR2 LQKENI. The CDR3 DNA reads TGTGCCAGCTCACCGAGTGCAGGGTCGGACTATGGCTACACCTTC. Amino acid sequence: CASSPSAGSDYGYTF.

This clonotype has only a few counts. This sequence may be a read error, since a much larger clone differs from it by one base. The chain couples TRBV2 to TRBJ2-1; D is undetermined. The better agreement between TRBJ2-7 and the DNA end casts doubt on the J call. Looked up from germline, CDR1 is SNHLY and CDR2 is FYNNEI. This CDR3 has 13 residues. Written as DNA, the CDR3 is TGTGCCAGCAGTGTACGCGTGAACAATGAGCAGTACTTC. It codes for CASSVRVNNEQYF.

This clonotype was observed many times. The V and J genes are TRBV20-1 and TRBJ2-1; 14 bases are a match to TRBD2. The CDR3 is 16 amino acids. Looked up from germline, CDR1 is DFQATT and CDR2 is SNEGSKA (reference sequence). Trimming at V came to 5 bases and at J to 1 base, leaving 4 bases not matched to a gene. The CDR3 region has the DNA TGCAGTGCTTTTCGGACTAGCGGGGGGTCCTACAATGAGCAGTTCTTC. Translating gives CSAFRTSGGSYNEQFF.

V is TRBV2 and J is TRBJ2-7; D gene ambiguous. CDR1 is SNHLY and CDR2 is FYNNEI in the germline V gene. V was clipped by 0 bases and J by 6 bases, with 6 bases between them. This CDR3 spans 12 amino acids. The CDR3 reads CASSEAISEQYF. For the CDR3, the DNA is TGTGCCAGCAGTGAAGCTATCAGCGAGCAGTACTTC.

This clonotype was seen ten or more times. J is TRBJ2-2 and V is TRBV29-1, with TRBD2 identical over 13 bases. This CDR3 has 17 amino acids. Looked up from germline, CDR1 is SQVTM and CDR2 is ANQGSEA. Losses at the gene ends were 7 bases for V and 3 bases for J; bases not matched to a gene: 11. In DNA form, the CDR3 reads TGCAGCGCCACCGGACTAGCGGGAGAGGGGTACACCGGGGAGCTGTTTTTT. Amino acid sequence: CSATGLAGEGYTGELFF.

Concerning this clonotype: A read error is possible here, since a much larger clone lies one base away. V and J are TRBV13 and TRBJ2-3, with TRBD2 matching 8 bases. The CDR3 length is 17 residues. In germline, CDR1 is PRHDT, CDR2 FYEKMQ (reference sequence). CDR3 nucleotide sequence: TGTGTCAGCAGCTTAAGTGCGGGGGGCACCGGGAGGGATACGCAGTATTTT. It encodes CVSSLSAGGTGRDTQYF.